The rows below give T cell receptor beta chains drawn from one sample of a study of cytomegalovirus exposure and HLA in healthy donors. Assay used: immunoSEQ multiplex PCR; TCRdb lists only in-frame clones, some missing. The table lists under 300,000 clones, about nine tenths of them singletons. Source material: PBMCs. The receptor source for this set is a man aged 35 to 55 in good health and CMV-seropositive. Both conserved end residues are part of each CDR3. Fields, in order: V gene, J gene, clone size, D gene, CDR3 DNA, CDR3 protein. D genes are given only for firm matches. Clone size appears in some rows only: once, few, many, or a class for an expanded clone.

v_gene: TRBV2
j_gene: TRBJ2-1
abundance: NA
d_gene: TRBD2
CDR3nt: TGTGCCAGCAGTCTCAGCGGGAGGGCCGTCCATGAGCAGTTCTTC
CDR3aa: CASSLSGRAVHEQFF

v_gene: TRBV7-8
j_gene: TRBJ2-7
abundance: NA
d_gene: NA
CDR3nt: TGTGCCAGCAGCTCCTGGACAGCTGACGAGCAGTACTTC
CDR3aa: CASSSWTADEQYF

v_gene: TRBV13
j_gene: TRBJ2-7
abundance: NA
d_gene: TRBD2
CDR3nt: TGTGCCAGCAGCCATACAAGCGGGATCTACGAGCAGTACTTC
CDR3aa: CASSHTSGIYEQYF

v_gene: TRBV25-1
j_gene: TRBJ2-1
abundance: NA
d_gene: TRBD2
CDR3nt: TGTGCCAGCAGCGGAAGCGGGAGTTTATACAATGAGCAGTTCTTC
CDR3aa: CASSGSGSLYNEQFF

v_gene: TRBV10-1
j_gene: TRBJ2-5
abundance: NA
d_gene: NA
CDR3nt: TGCGCCAGCAGTGACCAGACAGGAGGAGAGACCCAGTACTTC
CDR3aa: CASSDQTGGETQYF

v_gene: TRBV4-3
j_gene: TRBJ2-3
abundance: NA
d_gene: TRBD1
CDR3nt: TGCGCCAGCGCGATAGGGACAGGGGGCGCAGATACGCAGTATTTT
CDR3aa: CASAIGTGGADTQYF

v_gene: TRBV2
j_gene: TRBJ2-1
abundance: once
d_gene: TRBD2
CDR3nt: TGTGCCAGCAGGGCGGGACTAGCGGGTACTGAGCAGTTCTTC
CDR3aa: CASRAGLAGTEQFF

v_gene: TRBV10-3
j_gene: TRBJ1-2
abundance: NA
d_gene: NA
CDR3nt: TGTGCCATCAGTGCAGGGGAAGACTATGGCTACACCTTC
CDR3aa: CAISAGEDYGYTF

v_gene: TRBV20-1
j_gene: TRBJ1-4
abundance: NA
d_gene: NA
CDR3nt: TGCAGTGCTAGATCAGGGGAAAAACTGTTTTTT
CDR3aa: CSARSGEKLFF

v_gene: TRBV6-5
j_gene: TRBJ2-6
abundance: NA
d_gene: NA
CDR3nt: TGTGCCAGCAGTTACAGGGGCTCTGGGGCCAACGTCCTGACTTTC
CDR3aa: CASSYRGSGANVLTF

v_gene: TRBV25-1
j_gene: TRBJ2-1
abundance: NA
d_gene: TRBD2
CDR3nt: TGTGCCAGCAGTGTTGCGGGAGAGGGATACAATGAGCAGTTCTTC
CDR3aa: CASSVAGEGYNEQFF

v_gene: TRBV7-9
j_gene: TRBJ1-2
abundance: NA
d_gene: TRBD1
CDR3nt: TGTGCCAGCAGCTTAGCGGGACAGGGGTATGGTGGCTACACCTTC
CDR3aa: CASSLAGQGYGGYTF

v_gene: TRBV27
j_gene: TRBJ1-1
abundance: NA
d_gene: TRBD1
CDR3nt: TGTGCCAGCAGCCGACAGGGCTTGAACACTGAAGCTTTCTTT
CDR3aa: CASSRQGLNTEAFF

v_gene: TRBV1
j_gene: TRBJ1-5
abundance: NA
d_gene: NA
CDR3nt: TGCACCGGCAGCCAAGAAGGGGGCCGGTATCAGCCCCAGCATTTT
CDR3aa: CTGSQEGGRYQPQHF

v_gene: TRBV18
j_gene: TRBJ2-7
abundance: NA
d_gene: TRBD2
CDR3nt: TGTGCCAGCTCACCACAGGCGGGGGAAAAATACGAGCAGTACTTC
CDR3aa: CASSPQAGEKYEQYF

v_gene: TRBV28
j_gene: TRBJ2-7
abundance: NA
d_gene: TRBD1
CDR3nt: TGTGCCAGCAGTTTGGTAAGGACAGGGGGCTCCTACGAGCAGTACTTC
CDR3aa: CASSLVRTGGSYEQYF

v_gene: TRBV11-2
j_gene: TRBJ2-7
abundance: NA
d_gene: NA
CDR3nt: TGTGCCAGCAGCTCGCGGGGAACACGGGCCCCTTACTACGAGCAGTACTTC
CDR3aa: CASSSRGTRAPYYEQYF

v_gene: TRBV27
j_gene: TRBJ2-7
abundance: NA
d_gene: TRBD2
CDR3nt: TGTGCCAGCAGTTTAACTAGCGGAGAACCCTACGAGCAGTACTTC
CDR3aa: CASSLTSGEPYEQYF

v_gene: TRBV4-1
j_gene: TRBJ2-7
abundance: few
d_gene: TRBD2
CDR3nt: TGCGCCAGCAGCCAACGGGCGGGAGGGGGGTCCTACGAGCAGTACTTC
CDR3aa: CASSQRAGGGSYEQYF

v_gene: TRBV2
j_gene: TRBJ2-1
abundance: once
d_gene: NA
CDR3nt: TGTGCCAGCAGTGAGAGACTACCCCTCACCTACAATGAGCAGTTCTTC
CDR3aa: CASSERLPLTYNEQFF

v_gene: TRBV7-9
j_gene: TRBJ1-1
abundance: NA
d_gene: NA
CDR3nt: TGTTCCAGCAGCTATGCCCGGGTATCGCCAGGGGAGAACACTGAAGCTTTCTTT
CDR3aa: CSSSYARVSPGENTEAFF